This is a list of T cell receptor beta chains from one sample in a study of T cells in Graves' hyperthyroidism and ophthalmopathy. TCRdb reprocessed the multiplex PCR reads via MiXCR and lists one record per CDR3 protein. The sample has approximately 370,000 distinct CDR3 sequences; about 18% are singletons. Sequenced: blood. These TCRs come from a woman in her 30s with Graves' hyperthyroidism that later progressed to Graves' ophthalmopathy. CDR3s leave out the opening cysteine and the closing phenylalanine or tryptophan. The order of the fields is V gene, D gene, CDR3 protein. The D gene is left open where the match is weak.

>TRBV6-2/TRBV6-3|.
ASSYVGNSPLH
>TRBV29-1|.
SVEMVGRPYNEQF
>TRBV19|.
ASSIFFGRLEAF
>TRBV29-1|.
SVRRGSGNTIY
>TRBV2|.
ASSVVRNTEAF
>TRBV30|.
AWSVWGDIVVNEQF
>TRBV25-1|.
ASSEVHANTEAF
>TRBV9|.
ASSASGATSTDTQY
>TRBV7-9|.
ASSLAGYEQF
>TRBV6-1|TRBD1
ASSLGQGTEAF
>TRBV20-1|TRBD1
SAYPGTGRINAIRAQH
>TRBV29-1|.
SATVTATDTEAF
>TRBV13|TRBD1
ASSSNDDRGYGYT
>TRBV5-6|.
ASNGQVENTGELF
>TRBV7-6|.
ASSLAVHTEAF
>TRBV27|.
ASSPREGETQY
>TRBV6-1|.
ASSRGWGEGDQPQH
>TRBV20-1|TRBD2
SAETGTSGGAEQY
>TRBV18|TRBD2
ASPPGGGGPRLLHEQY
>TRBV11-2|TRBD1
ASSMNRGAGNTIY
>TRBV10-3|TRBD2
AVRSGTSGRGGNNEQF
>TRBV3-1|.
ASSRQPDRNTEAF
>TRBV5-5|.
ASRTGNTEAF
>TRBV3-1|TRBD1
ASSGDSVIPYEQY
>TRBV3-1|.
ASSQGLSESETQY
>TRBV15|.
ATSRGGGPPETQY
>TRBV28|.
ASSRYTGSYDEQY
>TRBV20-1|TRBD2
SAPRTSGNYEQY
>TRBV10-3|TRBD1
ATAGQASNYGYT
>TRBV4-1|TRBD1
ASSPGTVNQPQH
>TRBV2|.
ASSVEPSADYGYT
>TRBV11-3|TRBD1
ASSCRTGSDYEQY
>TRBV7-9|TRBD1
ASSSSGTGGLSGYGYT
>TRBV20-1|TRBD1
SAWTGSYGYT
>TRBV7-2|TRBD2
ASSQGPSGGAGDTQY
>TRBV5-1|.
ASQQDGYTDTQY
>TRBV27|TRBD1
ASSSWTGTGNTIY
>TRBV27|.
ASTVKRDTVQETQY
>TRBV6-1|TRBD1
ASSHNQDRAEFDGYT
>TRBV20-1|.
SAPKIPSSYEQY
>TRBV25-1|.
ASSECVLRPRGNQPQH
>TRBV5-1|TRBD2
ASSLGASGSGADTQY
>TRBV11-3|.
ASSLEGGVATNEKLF
>TRBV28|.
ASSHLTEAF
>TRBV29-1|.
SVERGNYGYT
>TRBV27|.
ASSFGAGRGQPQH
>TRBV28|.
ASKTHRDTGTDTQY
>TRBV27|.
ASTLTYHLKPQH
>TRBV7-8|.
ASSLTTGPYEQY
>TRBV13|.
ASSSNDIHLGDGYT
>TRBV12-3/TRBV12-4|.
ASRPTGNSEAF
>TRBV6-1|TRBD1
ASSESGQGTYQPQH
>TRBV2|TRBD1
ASSPGQGFVGANVLT
>TRBV12-3/TRBV12-4|.
ASSLARGPQETQY
>TRBV7-9|TRBD1
ASSATGSTEKLF